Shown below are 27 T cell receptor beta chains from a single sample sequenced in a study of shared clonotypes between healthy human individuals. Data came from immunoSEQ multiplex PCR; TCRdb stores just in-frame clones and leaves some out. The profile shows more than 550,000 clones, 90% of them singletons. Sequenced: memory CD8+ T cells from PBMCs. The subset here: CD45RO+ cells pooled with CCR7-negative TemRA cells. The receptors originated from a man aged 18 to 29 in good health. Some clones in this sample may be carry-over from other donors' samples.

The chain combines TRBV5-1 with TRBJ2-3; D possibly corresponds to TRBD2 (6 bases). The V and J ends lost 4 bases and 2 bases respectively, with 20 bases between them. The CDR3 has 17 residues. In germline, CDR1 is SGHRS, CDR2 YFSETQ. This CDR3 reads CASSPRGASEATDTQYF. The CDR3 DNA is TGCGCCAGCAGCCCCCGGGGTGCTAGCGAGGCCACAGATACGCAGTATTTT.

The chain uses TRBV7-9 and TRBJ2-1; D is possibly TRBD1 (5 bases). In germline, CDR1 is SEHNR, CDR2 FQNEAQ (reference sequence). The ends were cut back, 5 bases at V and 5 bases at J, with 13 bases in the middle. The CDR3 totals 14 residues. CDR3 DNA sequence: TGTGCCAGCAGCCTACCCCAGGGTCACAATGAGCAGTTCTTC. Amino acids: CASSLPQGHNEQFF.

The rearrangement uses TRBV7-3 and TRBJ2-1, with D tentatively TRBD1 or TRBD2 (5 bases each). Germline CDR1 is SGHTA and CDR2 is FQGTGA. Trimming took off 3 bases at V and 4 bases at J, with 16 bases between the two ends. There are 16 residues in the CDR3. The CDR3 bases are TGTGCCAGCAGCTTGGGGGTTTCGGAGTGGTACAATGAGCAGTTCTTC. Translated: CASSLGVSEWYNEQFF.

This chain's CDR3 is CAISESFGHPDDQPQHF. The DNA for the CDR3 is TGTGCCATCAGTGAGTCATTCGGACACCCTGACGATCAGCCCCAGCATTTT. The rearrangement uses TRBV10-3 and TRBJ1-5, with a weak D call TRBD1 (5 bases). This CDR3 comprises 17 residues. Trimming took off 0 bases at V and 5 bases at J, with 17 bases between the two ends. Germline CDR1 reads ENHRY; CDR2 reads SYGVKD.

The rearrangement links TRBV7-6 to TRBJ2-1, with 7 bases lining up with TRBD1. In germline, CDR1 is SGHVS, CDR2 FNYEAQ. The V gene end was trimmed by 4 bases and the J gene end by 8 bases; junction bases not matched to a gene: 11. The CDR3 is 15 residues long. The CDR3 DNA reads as TGTGCCAGCAGCTCGACAGGGAGACGGTGGGATGAGCAGTTCTTC. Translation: CASSSTGRRWDEQFF. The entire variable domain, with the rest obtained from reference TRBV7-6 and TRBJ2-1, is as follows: GAGVSQSPRYKVTKRGQDVALRCDPISGHVSLYWYRQALGQGPEFLTYFNYEAQQDKSGLPNDRFSAERPEGSISTLTIQRTEQRDSAMYRCASSSTGRRWDEQFFGPGTRLTVL.

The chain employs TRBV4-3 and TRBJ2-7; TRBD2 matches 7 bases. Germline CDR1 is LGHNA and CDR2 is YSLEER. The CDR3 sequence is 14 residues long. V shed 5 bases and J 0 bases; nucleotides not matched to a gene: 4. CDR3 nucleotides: TGCGCCAGCAGCGAGGCTAGCGGCTCCTACGAGCAGTACTTC. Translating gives CASSEASGSYEQYF.

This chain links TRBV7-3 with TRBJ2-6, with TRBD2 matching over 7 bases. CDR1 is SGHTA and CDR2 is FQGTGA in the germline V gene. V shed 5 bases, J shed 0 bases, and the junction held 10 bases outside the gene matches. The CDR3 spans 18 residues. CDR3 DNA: TGTGCCAGCAGCCCCGGGAGGCAGCCTATCTCTGGGGCCAACGTCCTGACTTTC. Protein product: CASSPGRQPISGANVLTF.

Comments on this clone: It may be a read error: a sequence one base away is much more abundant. This CDR3 is CASSLGWNTEAFF. The CDR3 region has the DNA TGTGCCAGCAGCTTAGGGTGGAACACTGAAGCTTTCTTT. The rearrangement links TRBV7-2 to TRBJ1-1; no reliable D call. The V end was cut by 1 base, the J end by 1 base, with 4 bases between. This CDR3 has 13 amino acids. Germline values: CDR1 SGHTA, CDR2 FQGNSA.

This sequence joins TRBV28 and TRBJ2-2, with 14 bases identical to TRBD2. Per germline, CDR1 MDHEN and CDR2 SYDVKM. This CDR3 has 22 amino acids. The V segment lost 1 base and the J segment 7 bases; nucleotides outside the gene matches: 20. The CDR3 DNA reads TGTGCCAGCAGTTTATTTACCCCGGGACTAGCGGGAGAAGTGGTAGGCAACGGGGAGCTGTTTTTT. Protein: CASSLFTPGLAGEVVGNGELFF.

The CDR3 spells CASSQGLTFYEQYF. CDR3 in DNA: TGTGCCAGCAGTCAAGGGCTCACTTTCTACGAGCAGTACTTC. The V call is TRBV27, the J call TRBJ2-7; D unclear. The CDR3 consists of 14 residues. Germline loops: CDR1 MNHEY, CDR2 SMNVEV (reference sequence). V lost 5 bases to trimming and J lost 3 bases, with 14 bases between them.

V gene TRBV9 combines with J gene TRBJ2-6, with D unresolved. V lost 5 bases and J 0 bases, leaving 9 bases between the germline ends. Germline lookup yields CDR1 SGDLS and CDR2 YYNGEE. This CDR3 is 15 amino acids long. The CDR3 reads CASRDPNSGANVLTF. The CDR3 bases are TGTGCCAGCAGGGACCCTAACTCTGGGGCCAACGTCCTGACTTTC.

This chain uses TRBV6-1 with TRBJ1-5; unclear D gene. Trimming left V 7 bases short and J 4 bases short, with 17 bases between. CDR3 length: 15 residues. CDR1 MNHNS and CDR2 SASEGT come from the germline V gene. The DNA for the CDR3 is TGTGCCAGCAAAATCGCCAGGCGCTTAAATCAGCCCCAGCATTTT. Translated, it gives CASKIARRLNQPQHF.

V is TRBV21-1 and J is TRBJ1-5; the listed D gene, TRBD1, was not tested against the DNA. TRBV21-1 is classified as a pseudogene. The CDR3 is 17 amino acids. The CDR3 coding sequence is TGTGCCAGCAGCAAAGAGGCGCAGGGGGTAAGCAATCAGCCCCAGCATTTT. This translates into CASSKEAQGVSNQPQHF.

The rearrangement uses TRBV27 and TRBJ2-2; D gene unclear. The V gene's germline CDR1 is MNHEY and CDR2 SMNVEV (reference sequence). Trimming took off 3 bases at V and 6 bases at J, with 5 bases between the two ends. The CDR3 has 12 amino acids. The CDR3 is CASSFRSGELFF. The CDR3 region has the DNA TGTGCCAGCAGTTTTAGATCCGGGGAGCTGTTTTTT.

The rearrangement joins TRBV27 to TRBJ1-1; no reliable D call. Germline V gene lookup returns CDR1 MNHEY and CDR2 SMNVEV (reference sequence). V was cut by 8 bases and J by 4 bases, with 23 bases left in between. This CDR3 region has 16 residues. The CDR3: CASQNVRPGLITEAFF. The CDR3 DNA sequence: TGTGCCAGCCAGAACGTTAGACCCGGGCTAATCACTGAAGCTTTCTTT.

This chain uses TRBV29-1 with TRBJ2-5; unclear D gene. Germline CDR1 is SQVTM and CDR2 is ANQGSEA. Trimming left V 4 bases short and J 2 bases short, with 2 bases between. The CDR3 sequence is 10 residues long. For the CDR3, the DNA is TGCAGCGTTGGGCAAGAGACCCAGTACTTC. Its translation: CSVGQETQYF.

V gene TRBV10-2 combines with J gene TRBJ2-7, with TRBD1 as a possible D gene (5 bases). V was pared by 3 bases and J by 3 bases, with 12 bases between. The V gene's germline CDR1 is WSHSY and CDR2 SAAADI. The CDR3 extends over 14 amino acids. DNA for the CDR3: TGCGCCAGCAGTGACCGTCGACAGAACTACGAGCAGTACTTC. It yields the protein CASSDRRQNYEQYF.

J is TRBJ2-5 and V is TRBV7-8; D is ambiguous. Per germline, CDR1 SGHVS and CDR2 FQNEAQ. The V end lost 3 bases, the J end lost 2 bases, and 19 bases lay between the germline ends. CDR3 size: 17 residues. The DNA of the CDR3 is TGTGCCAGCAGCTTGAGAAAGGGTGGGTTCTTGCAAGAGACCCAGTACTTC. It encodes CASSLRKGGFLQETQYF.

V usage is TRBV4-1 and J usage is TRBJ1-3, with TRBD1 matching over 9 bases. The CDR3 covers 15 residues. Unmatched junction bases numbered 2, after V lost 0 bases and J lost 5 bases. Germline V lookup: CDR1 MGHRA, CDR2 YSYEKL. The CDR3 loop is CASSQETGGRNTIYF. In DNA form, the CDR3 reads TGCGCCAGCAGCCAAGAGACAGGGGGAAGAAACACCATATATTTT.

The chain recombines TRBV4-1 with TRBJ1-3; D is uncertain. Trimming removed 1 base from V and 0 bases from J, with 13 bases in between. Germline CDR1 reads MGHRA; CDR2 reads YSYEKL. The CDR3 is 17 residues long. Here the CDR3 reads CASSQGFDGRSGNTIYF. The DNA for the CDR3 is TGCGCCAGCAGCCAAGGGTTTGACGGCCGCTCTGGAAACACCATATATTTT.

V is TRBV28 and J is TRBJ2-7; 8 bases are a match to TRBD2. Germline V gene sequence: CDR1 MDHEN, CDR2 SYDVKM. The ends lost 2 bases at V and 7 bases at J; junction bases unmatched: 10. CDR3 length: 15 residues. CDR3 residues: CASSLVSSGRWEQYF. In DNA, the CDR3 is TGTGCCAGCAGTTTAGTGTCTAGCGGGCGGTGGGAGCAGTACTTC.

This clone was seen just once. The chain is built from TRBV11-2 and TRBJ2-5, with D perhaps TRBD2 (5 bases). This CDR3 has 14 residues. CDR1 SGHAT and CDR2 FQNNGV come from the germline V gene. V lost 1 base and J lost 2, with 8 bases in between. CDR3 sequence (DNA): TGTGCCAGCAGCTTAGTCCCGGGACAAGAGACCCAGTACTTC. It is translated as CASSLVPGQETQYF. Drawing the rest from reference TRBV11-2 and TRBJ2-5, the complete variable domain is EAGVAQSPRYKIIEKRQSVAFWCNPISGHATLYWYQQILGQGPKLLIQFQNNGVVDDSQLPKDRFSAERLKGVDSTLKIQPAKLEDSAVYLCASSLVPGQETQYFGPGTRLLVL.

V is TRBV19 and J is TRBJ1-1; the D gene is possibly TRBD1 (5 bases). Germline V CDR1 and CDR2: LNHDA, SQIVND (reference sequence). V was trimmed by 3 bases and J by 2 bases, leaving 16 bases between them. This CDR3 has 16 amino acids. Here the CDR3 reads CASSIESQGPNTEAFF. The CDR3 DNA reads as TGTGCCAGTAGTATCGAGTCTCAGGGCCCCAACACTGAAGCTTTCTTT.

CDR3 nucleotide sequence: TGTGCCAGCAGCTTACACGGGACAGGAGGTGGCTACACCTTC. The encoded protein is CASSLHGTGGGYTF. This sequence joins TRBV7-9 and TRBJ1-2; TRBD1 matches 8 bases. V gave up 2 bases and J gave up 7 bases; unmatched junction bases: 6. Germline V lookup: CDR1 SEHNR, CDR2 FQNEAQ (reference sequence). The CDR3 is 14 residues long.

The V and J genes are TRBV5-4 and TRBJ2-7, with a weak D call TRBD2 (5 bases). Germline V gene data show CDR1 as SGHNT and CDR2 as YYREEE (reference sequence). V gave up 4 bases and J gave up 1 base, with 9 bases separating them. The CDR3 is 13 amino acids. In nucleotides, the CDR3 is TGTGCCAGCAGCCTAGCAGTTTCCTACGAGCAGTACTTC. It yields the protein CASSLAVSYEQYF. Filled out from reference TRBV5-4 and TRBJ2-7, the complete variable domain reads ETGVTQSPTHLIKTRGQQVTLRCSSQSGHNTVSWYQQALGQGPQFIFQYYREEENGRGNFPPRFSGLQFPNYSSELNVNALELDDSALYLCASSLAVSYEQYFGPGTRLTVT.

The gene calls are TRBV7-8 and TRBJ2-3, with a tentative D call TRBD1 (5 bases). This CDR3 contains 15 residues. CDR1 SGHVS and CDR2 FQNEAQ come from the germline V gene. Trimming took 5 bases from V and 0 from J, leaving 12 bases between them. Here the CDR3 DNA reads TGTGCCAGCAGCCTAACAAGACAGAGCACAGATACGCAGTATTTT. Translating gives CASSLTRQSTDTQYF.

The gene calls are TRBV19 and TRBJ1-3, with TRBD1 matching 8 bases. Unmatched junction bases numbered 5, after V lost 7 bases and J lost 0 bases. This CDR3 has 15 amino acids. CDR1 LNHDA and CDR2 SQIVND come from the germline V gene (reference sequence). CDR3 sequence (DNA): TGTGCCAGTACCTGGGACAGGTCCTCTGGAAACACCATATATTTT. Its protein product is CASTWDRSSGNTIYF.